This is a list of T cell receptor beta chains from one sample in a study of blood T cell repertoires in COVID-19. Libraries were prepared by immunoSEQ multiplex PCR; TCRdb keeps only in-frame clonotypes and omits some of them. The sample lists approximately 340,000 clones; 91% were seen once. Sequenced sample: PBMCs or T cells enriched from blood (not recorded which). The receptors originated from a woman aged 40 to 50 who had been exposed to COVID-19. Each CDR3 is given with its conserved first and last residue. D genes are given only for firm matches. Clone sizes are given selectively: once, few, many, or a class where the clone is expanded.

>TRBV23-1|TRBJ1-3|.|.
TGCGCCCTACTGACAGTTAGCTCTGGAAACACCATATATTTT
CALLTVSSGNTIYF
>TRBV2|TRBJ2-1|TRBD2|.
TGTGCCAGCAGTCCTCGGGCTAGCGGGGACAATGAGCAGTTCTTC
CASSPRASGDNEQFF
>TRBV6-5|TRBJ1-2|TRBD1|.
TGTGCCAGTAACTACGGGACAGGAAGCTATGGCTACACCTTC
CASNYGTGSYGYTF
>TRBV11-1|TRBJ1-3|.|.
TGTGCCAGCAGCCAGGCGAACAGAAAATCTGGAAACACCATATATTTT
CASSQANRKSGNTIYF
>TRBV7-8|TRBJ1-5|.|.
TGTGCCAGCAGCTCCCGCGGTCAGCCCCAGCATTTT
CASSSRGQPQHF
>TRBV24-1|TRBJ2-3|TRBD2|.
TGTGCCACCAGTGATCCAACTAGCGGGGGAGATACGCAGTATTTT
CATSDPTSGGDTQYF
>TRBV11-3|TRBJ2-5|TRBD2|.
TGTGCCAGCAGCTTAGATCAGGTCGGGAGGTTCCTACAAGAGACCCAGTACTTC
CASSLDQVGRFLQETQYF
>TRBV5-1|TRBJ1-4|.|.
TGCGCCAGCAGCGAGGCCCGGGAGGGAAAACTGTTTTTT
CASSEAREGKLFF
>TRBV7-8|TRBJ1-2|TRBD1|.
TGTGCCAGCAGCACTTCAGGGGGCGCTGCCCATGGCTACACCTTC
CASSTSGGAAHGYTF
>TRBV5-1|TRBJ2-1|TRBD1|.
TGCGCCAGCAGCCCCACCGGGACAGCCAACTACAATGAGCAGTTCTTC
CASSPTGTANYNEQFF
>TRBV25-1|TRBJ2-7|TRBD2|few
TGTGCCAGCAGTCTGAATCGGCTGGGGGGGGGCTACGAGCAGTACTTC
CASSLNRLGGGYEQYF
>TRBV27|TRBJ2-1|.|.
TGTGCCAGCAGTTTACCCAATGTAAGGGGCCGCTCCTACAATGAGCAGTTCTTC
CASSLPNVRGRSYNEQFF
>TRBV6-4|TRBJ1-5|TRBD1|.
TGTGCCAGCAGTGAGGGACAGGCGGGGCAGCCCCAGCATTTT
CASSEGQAGQPQHF
>TRBV5-4|TRBJ2-3|.|.
TGTGCCAGCAGCTTGAATCGGGTCATCACAGATACGCAGTATTTT
CASSLNRVITDTQYF
>TRBV11-2|TRBJ2-1|TRBD2|.
TGTGCCAGCAGCTCCCGGTCTGTGAGGGAGGGCACATCGTACAATGAGCAGTTCTTC
CASSSRSVREGTSYNEQFF
>TRBV7-8|TRBJ2-1|.|.
TGTGCCAGCCTACGGGGGGCCAGTGCCTACAATGAGCAGTTCTTC
CASLRGASAYNEQFF
>TRBV13|TRBJ2-3|.|.
TGTGCCAGCAGCCCAAACTCCCCACTGACAGATACGCAGTATTTT
CASSPNSPLTDTQYF
>TRBV30|TRBJ1-2|TRBD1|.
TGTGCCTGGGGCGTAGGGGGCGCTGGTGGCTACACCTTC
CAWGVGGAGGYTF
>TRBV5-8|TRBJ1-5|.|.
TGTGCCAGCAGCTTTGGTTTTGGGGGCGACAATCAGCCCCAGCATTTT
CASSFGFGGDNQPQHF
>TRBV19|TRBJ2-5|TRBD1|.
TGTGCCAGTAGTATAGGGGGGACAGACCAAGAGACCCAGTACTTC
CASSIGGTDQETQYF
>TRBV12-3/TRBV12-4|TRBJ2-1|.|.
TGTGCCAGCAGTTTGAGTTGGAATGAGCAGTTCTTC
CASSLSWNEQFF
>TRBV9|TRBJ1-1|.|.
TGTGCCAGCAGCCCCCCCAAGGGGTTAGGCGCTGAAGCTTTCTTT
CASSPPKGLGAEAFF
>TRBV12-5|TRBJ1-5|.|.
TGTGCTAGTGGTTTGGGGAGATCTCAAAAGTGGCAGCCCCAGCATTTT
CASGLGRSQKWQPQHF
>TRBV29-1|TRBJ1-4|TRBD1|.
TGCAGCGTTGTATCCAGGGGGCCTAATGAAAAACTGTTTTTT
CSVVSRGPNEKLFF
>TRBV7-8|TRBJ2-1|.|.
TGTGCCAGCAGCGTAGCGAGGACCATCGGGGGCTACAATGAGCAGTTCTTC
CASSVARTIGGYNEQFF
>TRBV2|TRBJ1-2|TRBD1|.
TGTGCCAGCCAAAGGTTTGGACAGGCCAACTATGGCTACACCTTC
CASQRFGQANYGYTF
>TRBV5-6|TRBJ1-2|TRBD1|.
TGTGCCAGCCGTTTCTTGGACAGGGAAGATGGCTACACCTTC
CASRFLDREDGYTF
>TRBV29-1|TRBJ1-2|.|.
TGCAGCGTTGTCCCCGGTACCTATGGCTACACCTTC
CSVVPGTYGYTF
>TRBV2|TRBJ1-1|TRBD1|.
TGTGCCAGCAGTGGTGGACAGGCCGACACTGAAGCTTTCTTT
CASSGGQADTEAFF
>TRBV18|TRBJ1-1|TRBD1|.
TGTGCCAGCTCACCAAAATGGATACAGGGGACCTCTGAAGCTTTCTTT
CASSPKWIQGTSEAFF
>TRBV6-5|TRBJ1-2|.|once
TGTGCCAGCACCACGGGCGAGGGTCACTATGGCTACACCTTC
CASTTGEGHYGYTF
>TRBV3-1/TRBV3-2|TRBJ2-1|TRBD2|.
TGTGCCAGCAGCCTACTAGCGGGGGGGCACGAGCAGTTCTTC
CASSLLAGGHEQFF
>TRBV6-5|TRBJ1-2|TRBD1|.
TGTGCCACCGCGGCGGACAGGGAGGCTGGCTACACCTTC
CATAADREAGYTF
>TRBV19|TRBJ1-1|.|.
TGTGCCAGTAGTATTGAGCAGGGAGGTGCTGAAGCTTTCTTT
CASSIEQGGAEAFF
>TRBV30|TRBJ1-4|TRBD1|once
TGTGCCTGGAGTGTACAGGGGAAGAGTAAAAAACTGTTTTTT
CAWSVQGKSKKLFF
>TRBV7-6|TRBJ1-6|.|.
TGTGCCAGCAGCTTAGGACAGAATTCACCCCTCCACTTT
CASSLGQNSPLHF
>TRBV10-2|TRBJ1-1|.|few
TGCGCCAGCAGTCAACCCGCTCTTACAGACACTGAAGCTTTCTTT
CASSQPALTDTEAFF
>TRBV4-3|TRBJ2-2|TRBD2|.
TGCGCCAGCAGCCAAGCCGGGGGGGGGCCCAACACCGGGGAGCTGTTTTTT
CASSQAGGGPNTGELFF
>TRBV10-3|TRBJ2-7|TRBD2|.
TGTGCCATCAGAAGAAACCTAGCGGGGGAGACCTACGAGCAGTACTTC
CAIRRNLAGETYEQYF
>TRBV9|TRBJ1-6|.|.
TGTGCCAGCAGCGTGGACATGAGATCACCCCTCCACTTT
CASSVDMRSPLHF
>TRBV7-8|TRBJ2-1|.|.
TGTGCCAGCAGCCGAAATCTTTACAATGAGCAGTTCTTC
CASSRNLYNEQFF
>TRBV6-5|TRBJ1-1|.|.
TGTGCCAGCAGATTAAACTTGAACACTGAAGCTTTCTTT
CASRLNLNTEAFF
>TRBV11-3|TRBJ2-5|TRBD2|.
TGTGCCAGCAGCCCCGGGACTAGCGGGAGTGGGGAGACCCAGTACTTC
CASSPGTSGSGETQYF
>TRBV12-3/TRBV12-4|TRBJ1-1|.|.
TGTGCCAGCAGGTATACAGGGCGATATGAAGCTTTCTTT
CASRYTGRYEAFF
>TRBV19|TRBJ2-4|.|.
TGTGCCAGTAGTATTTTTTCTTGGGGGCTTGAAGCCAAAAACATTCAGTACTTC
CASSIFSWGLEAKNIQYF
>TRBV19|TRBJ1-2|TRBD1|.
TGTGCCAGTAGTATTCAGGACAGGGGGCGCAAAGCTGGCTACACCTTC
CASSIQDRGRKAGYTF
>TRBV18|TRBJ1-2|TRBD1|.
TGTGCCAGCTCACCACCTCCAGACAGGGTAGGCGGCTACACCTTC
CASSPPPDRVGGYTF
>TRBV6-2/TRBV6-3|TRBJ2-7|.|.
TGTGCCAGCAGTTCTACGGGAGAAAGAATTGGCGAGCAGTACTTC
CASSSTGERIGEQYF
>TRBV5-6|TRBJ2-5|.|.
TGTGCCAGCAGCTTGATGGGCAACCAAGAGACCCAGTACTTC
CASSLMGNQETQYF
>TRBV7-3|TRBJ1-3|.|.
TGTGCCAGCAGTCAGTCCCCACCGGGGGGCCTCGCTGGAAACACCATATATTTT
CASSQSPPGGLAGNTIYF
>TRBV4-1|TRBJ1-4|.|.
TGCGCCAGCACTAACCGCGCAACTAATGAAAAACTGTTTTTT
CASTNRATNEKLFF
>TRBV10-2|TRBJ2-7|TRBD2|.
TGCGCCAGCACCCCTAGCGGGAGCTCCTACGAGCAGTACTTC
CASTPSGSSYEQYF
>TRBV12-3/TRBV12-4|TRBJ1-2|.|.
TGTGCCAGTCGCGGGACGGATAGGTTTGGCTACACCTTC
CASRGTDRFGYTF
>TRBV5-1|TRBJ1-2|.|once
TGCGCCAGCAGCAGTCCCCTCCAGGGTCTGCGAACTAGCTACACCTTC
CASSSPLQGLRTSYTF
>TRBV11-3|TRBJ1-1|.|medium-sized
TGTGCCAGCACCGACCCGACGGGGGTAGCTTTCTTT
CASTDPTGVAFF
>TRBV5-1|TRBJ1-3|.|.
TGCGCCAGCAGCCCGGAGCCAGCCTCTGGAAACACCATATATTTT
CASSPEPASGNTIYF
>TRBV19|TRBJ2-1|.|.
TGTGCCAGTAGTATCTTCAATGAGCAGTTCTTC
CASSIFNEQFF
>TRBV5-1|TRBJ2-1|.|few
TGCGCCAGCAGCTTGTGGGCCGGGAGTTCCGCCAATGAGCAGTTCTTC
CASSLWAGSSANEQFF
>TRBV7-9|TRBJ2-3|TRBD2|.
TGTGCCAGCAGCCAGGGGACTAGCGCAGATACGCAGTATTTT
CASSQGTSADTQYF